This T cell receptor (beta chain) was sequenced in a study of T-cell memory formation after mild COVID-19. Via MiXCR, TCRdb re-called the 5' RACE reads, giving one row per CDR3 protein. Here the sample spans 58,000 or so distinct CDR3 sequences, roughly a quarter being singletons. In germline, CDR1 is MGHRA, CDR2 YSYEKL. The CDR3 runs 15 residues. V lost 1 base and J lost 5, with 12 bases in between. The source is a man aged 18 to 30 who had mild COVID-19 (a few samples of this study predate the infection). Cell type and time point are not known. Sequencing used PBMCs or a T cell subset sorted from them (not recorded which). The rearrangement uses TRBV4-1 and TRBJ1-5; tentative D call: TRBD1 (5 bases). The CDR3 region is CASSQASGGYQPQHF. The CDR3 DNA reads TGCGCCAGCAGCCAAGCTTCCGGGGGGTATCAGCCCCAGCATTTT.